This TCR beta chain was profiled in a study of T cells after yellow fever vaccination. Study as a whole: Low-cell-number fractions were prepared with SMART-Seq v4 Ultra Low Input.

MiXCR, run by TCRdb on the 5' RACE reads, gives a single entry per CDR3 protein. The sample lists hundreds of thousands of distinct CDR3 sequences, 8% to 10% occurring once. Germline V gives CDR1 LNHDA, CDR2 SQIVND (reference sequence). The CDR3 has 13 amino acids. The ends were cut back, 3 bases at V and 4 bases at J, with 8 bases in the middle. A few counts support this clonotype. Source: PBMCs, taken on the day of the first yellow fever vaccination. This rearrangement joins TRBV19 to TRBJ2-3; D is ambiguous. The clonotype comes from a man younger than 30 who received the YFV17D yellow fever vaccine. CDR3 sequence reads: CASSIGLADTQYF. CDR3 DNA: TGTGCCAGTAGTATCGGGCTCGCAGATACGCAGTATTTT.